The rows below give T cell receptor beta chains drawn from one sample of a study of cytomegalovirus exposure and HLA in healthy donors. Clones were sequenced by immunoSEQ multiplex PCR, and TCRdb holds only the in-frame ones, with some missing. The top ten hold 4.4% of the sample, which has 150,000 to 250,000 clones, roughly 85% seen once. Sequencing used PBMCs. The receptors were sampled from a woman aged 25-40 years in good health and CMV-seropositive. Both conserved end residues are part of each CDR3. Each record gives: CDR3 protein, CDR3 DNA, J gene, clone size, V gene, D gene. A D gene is named only where the DNA matches it firmly. Part of the rows lack a size; the others show once, few, many or a class for expanded clones.

CASSPFELAGAKNIQYF	TGTGCCAGCTCACCTTTCGAGCTAGCGGGGGCAAAAAACATTCAGTACTTC	TRBJ2-4	.	TRBV18	TRBD2
CASSWGQGGGYTF	TGTGCCAGCAGTTGGGGACAGGGAGGTGGCTACACCTTC	TRBJ1-2	once	TRBV5-6	TRBD1
CASSKGQGGQPQHF	TGTGCCAGCAGTAAAGGACAGGGTGGGCAGCCCCAGCATTTT	TRBJ1-5	.	TRBV2	TRBD1
CASSGQGGETQYF	TGTGCCAGCAGTGGACAGGGAGGCGAGACCCAGTACTTC	TRBJ2-5	.	TRBV6-1	.
CASIAGTPYEQYF	TGTGCCAGCATAGCCGGGACTCCCTACGAGCAGTACTTC	TRBJ2-7	.	TRBV2	.
CASSQDRGAQTEAFF	TGCGCCAGCAGCCAAGATCGGGGGGCGCAGACTGAAGCTTTCTTT	TRBJ1-1	.	TRBV4-3	.
CASSLRDRRAEAFF	TGTGCCAGCAGCTTACGGGACAGGCGGGCCGAAGCTTTCTTT	TRBJ1-1	once	TRBV7-9	TRBD1
CASSHLQGASWGTDTQYF	TGCGCCAGCAGCCATTTGCAGGGGGCAAGCTGGGGCACAGATACGCAGTATTTT	TRBJ2-3	.	TRBV4-3	TRBD1
CASSPRSWRYGYTF	TGCGCCAGCAGCCCACGCTCTTGGAGGTATGGCTACACCTTC	TRBJ1-2	.	TRBV5-1	.
CASSQLGGALTDTQYF	TGCGCCAGCAGCCAACTGGGGGGGGCCCTCACAGATACGCAGTATTTT	TRBJ2-3	few	TRBV4-1	.
CASSRQGDYGYTF	TGTGCCAGCAGTCGACAGGGGGACTATGGCTACACCTTC	TRBJ1-2	few	TRBV6-5	TRBD1
CASSGTGAPGGELFF	TGTGCCAGCAGCGGGACAGGGGCCCCTGGCGGGGAGCTGTTTTTT	TRBJ2-2	.	TRBV2	TRBD1
CAWSVRGTLWGELFF	TGTGCCTGGAGTGTACGGGGGACGTTGTGGGGGGAGCTGTTTTTT	TRBJ2-2	.	TRBV30	.
CASSLKAGVYEQYF	TGTGCCAGCAGTCTAAAAGCGGGAGTCTACGAGCAGTACTTC	TRBJ2-7	.	TRBV27	TRBD2
CASSRGTDIWGYTF	TGTGCCAGCAGCAGGGGGACAGATATATGGGGCTACACCTTC	TRBJ1-2	.	TRBV5-5	TRBD1
CASSGPGQGSYEQYF	TGCGCCAGCAGCGGACCGGGACAGGGTAGCTACGAGCAGTACTTC	TRBJ2-7	once	TRBV5-1	TRBD1
CASSTGLGVGYTF	TGTGCCAGCAGTACCGGACTCGGGGTTGGCTACACCTTC	TRBJ1-2	.	TRBV6-5	.
CASSSQGQPQHF	TGTGCCAGCAGCTCTCAGGGGCAGCCCCAGCATTTT	TRBJ1-5	.	TRBV5-6	.
CASSGTSGGAHEQFF	TGCGCCAGCAGCGGGACTAGCGGGGGGGCCCATGAGCAGTTCTTC	TRBJ2-1	.	TRBV5-1	TRBD2
CASSGFGLAGSETQYF	TGTGCCAGCAGCGGATTCGGACTAGCGGGGTCAGAGACCCAGTACTTC	TRBJ2-5	.	TRBV11-2	TRBD2
CASTYGGANNGEQYF	TGTGCCTCCACATACGGAGGGGCAAATAACGGCGAGCAGTACTTC	TRBJ2-7	once	TRBV30	.
CASSDQGYEQYF	TGTGCCAGCAGCGATCAGGGGTACGAGCAGTACTTC	TRBJ2-7	.	TRBV11-2	.
CASSYSDRSNQPQHF	TGTGCCAGCAGTTACTCGGACAGGAGCAATCAGCCCCAGCATTTT	TRBJ1-5	.	TRBV6-5	TRBD1
CASSLDGTGYNEQFF	TGTGCCAGCAGCTTAGATGGGACTGGGTACAATGAGCAGTTCTTC	TRBJ2-1	.	TRBV7-2	.
CASSSLEGEAFF	TGTGCCAGCAGCTCCCTTGAGGGTGAAGCTTTCTTT	TRBJ1-1	few	TRBV7-6	.
CSHRTVTGELFF	TGCAGCCACAGGACAGTCACCGGGGAGCTGTTTTTT	TRBJ2-2	.	TRBV29-1	.
CAMGQGSTDTQYF	TGTGCCATGGGACAGGGGAGCACAGATACGCAGTATTTT	TRBJ2-3	.	TRBV10-3	TRBD1
CASSLRGASYSYEQYF	TGTGCCAGCAGTCTTCGGGGGGCGTCCTACTCCTACGAGCAGTACTTC	TRBJ2-7	.	TRBV2	.
CASSEEHLRTDTQYF	TGCGCCAGCAGTGAAGAACATTTGAGGACAGATACGCAGTATTTT	TRBJ2-3	once	TRBV10-2	.
CASSPALGVAGVHEQYF	TGTGCCAGCAGCCCCGCGCTTGGGGTAGCGGGAGTACATGAGCAGTACTTC	TRBJ2-7	.	TRBV7-2	TRBD2
CASSLVFAGGPSEQYF	TGTGCCAGCAGCTTAGTTTTCGCGGGAGGGCCAAGCGAGCAGTACTTC	TRBJ2-7	.	TRBV7-9	TRBD2
CASSQITSGYNEQFF	TGCGCCAGCAGCCAAATAACTAGCGGCTACAATGAGCAGTTCTTC	TRBJ2-1	.	TRBV4-1	TRBD2
CASSWGTGPNTEAFF	TGCGCCAGCAGTTGGGGGACAGGTCCCAACACTGAAGCTTTCTTT	TRBJ1-1	.	TRBV5-1	TRBD1
CASSSRAGQGRVGKGYTF	TGTGCCAGCAGCTCGAGGGCGGGACAGGGGAGGGTCGGGAAGGGCTACACCTTC	TRBJ1-2	.	TRBV7-8	TRBD1
CASSPQMAGTNEKLFF	TGTGCCAGCAGCCCCCAGATGGCGGGAACTAATGAAAAACTGTTTTTT	TRBJ1-4	.	TRBV5-6	.
CASTKTGLYEQYF	TGTGCCAGCACCAAGACAGGGCTCTACGAGCAGTACTTC	TRBJ2-7	.	TRBV7-2	TRBD1
CTSRDTGDSMKRLFF	TGCACCAGCAGGGACACAGGGGACTCGATGAAACGGCTGTTTTTT	TRBJ1-4	once	TRBV1	.
CASSISPGTGVNYGYTF	TGTGCCAGTAGTATATCGCCCGGGACAGGGGTGAACTATGGCTACACCTTC	TRBJ1-2	.	TRBV19	TRBD1
CASIGGRVKNTGELFF	TGTGCCAGCATTGGTGGCAGGGTAAAGAACACCGGGGAGCTGTTTTTT	TRBJ2-2	.	TRBV2	.
CASSLDISGGETQYF	TGTGCCAGCAGCTTAGATATTTCAGGGGGAGAGACCCAGTACTTC	TRBJ2-5	.	TRBV11-2	TRBD1
CASSTADMMNTEAFF	TGTGCCAGCAGCACAGCAGACATGATGAACACTGAAGCTTTCTTT	TRBJ1-1	.	TRBV7-8	.
CASSFGGGLSEQFF	TGTGCCAGCAGCTTCGGAGGGGGCCTGAGTGAGCAGTTCTTC	TRBJ2-1	.	TRBV5-6	.
CASSWGQGSSYNEQFF	TGCGCCAGCAGCTGGGGACAGGGAAGCTCCTACAATGAGCAGTTCTTC	TRBJ2-1	many	TRBV5-1	TRBD1
CASSKKQDRAPGNTIYF	TGTGCCAGCAGCAAGAAACAGGACAGGGCCCCTGGAAACACCATATATTTT	TRBJ1-3	.	TRBV21-1	.
CATSRARIRNEKLFF	TGTGCCACCAGCAGAGCTAGGATTAGAAATGAAAAACTGTTTTTT	TRBJ1-4	.	TRBV15	.
CASSSQWDRPGGYTF	TGTGCCAGCAGTTCCCAATGGGACAGGCCCGGGGGCTACACCTTC	TRBJ1-2	.	TRBV6-1	TRBD1
CASSPRDFMNTEAFF	TGTGCCAGCAGCCCCCGGGACTTCATGAACACTGAAGCTTTCTTT	TRBJ1-1	.	TRBV7-9	.
CASSPPDSWTEAFF	TGTGCCAGCTCACCCCCCGACAGTTGGACTGAAGCTTTCTTT	TRBJ1-1	.	TRBV18	.
CASSATGNTGELFF	TGTGCCAGCAGCGCCACAGGGAACACCGGGGAGCTGTTTTTT	TRBJ2-2	.	TRBV2	.
CASSQGSSGIYNEQFF	TGCGCCAGCAGTCAAGGATCTAGCGGGATCTACAATGAGCAGTTCTTC	TRBJ2-1	few	TRBV4-3	TRBD2
CASSSIRTGGAFF	TGTGCCAGCAGTTCCATCCGGACAGGGGGAGCTTTCTTT	TRBJ1-1	.	TRBV6-6	TRBD1
CASSPRWTEAFF	TGTGCCAGTAGTCCACGGTGGACTGAAGCTTTCTTT	TRBJ1-1	.	TRBV19	.
CASSEWTGTYGYTF	TGCGCCAGCAGTGAGTGGACAGGGACCTATGGCTACACCTTC	TRBJ1-2	.	TRBV10-2	TRBD1
CASSAKKDRENTF	TGTGCCAGCAGCGCAAAAAAGGACAGGGAGAACACCTTC	TRBJ1-2	.	TRBV11-3	TRBD1